One sample yielded the 20 T cell receptor delta chains listed below, sequenced in a study of γδ T cells in repeated Plasmodium falciparum infection. Bulk repertoires came from Vgamma9/Vdelta2+ or Vdelta2-negative gammadelta T cells flow-sorted from PBMC. TCRdb re-identified clones in the multiplex PCR reads via CATT. The sample lists 75,000 to 95,000 delta-chain clones, roughly 0.98% occurring once. Sequenced input: gamma-delta T cells from blood. The source of these receptors is a pool of human donors (malaria-infected and uninfected, not separated).

A few counts support this clone. A read error is the likely source, as a far larger clone sits one nucleotide away. The identical CDR3 is also encoded by other nucleotide sequences in the sample. The V and J genes are TRDV2 and TRDJ1; D possibly corresponds to TRDD3 (7 bases). TCRdb gives no J gene; it was assigned here by matching the DNA to germline. The CDR3 is 23 amino acids. CDR1 and CDR2 (germline): GEAIGNYY, EKD. V lost 1 base and J 0 bases, leaving 35 bases between the germline ends. As DNA, the CDR3 is TGTGCCTGTGACACTGTAAGGCCTTCCGACGACGGTACTGGGGACCAAAACACCGATAAACTCATCTTT. Translating it yields CACDTVRPSDDGTGDQNTDKLIF.

Worth noting for this clone: A single base is all that separates this from a far larger clone, so a read error is likely. Other nucleotide sequences from this sample produce the same CDR3. The chain links TRDV2 to TRDJ1, with TRDD3 identical over 9 bases. TCRdb is silent on the J gene; assignment here came from matching the DNA to germline. This CDR3 region has 23 residues. Germline V gene data show CDR1 as GEAIGNYY and CDR2 as EKD. The junction had 31 bases not matched to a gene; V was cut back by 3 bases and J by 3 bases. For the CDR3, the DNA is TGTGCCTGTGACCTTCGCCATCTAGAGAATTTACTGGGGGACACACCCCGTTCCGATAAACTCATCTTT. Translated, it gives CACDLRHLENLLGDTPRSDKLIF.

On this clone itself: This sequence is one base from a far larger clone and is likely a read error. Other DNA sequences in the sample encode the same CDR3. CDR3 nucleotides: TGTGCCCTTGGGGATCTTCCCAGAAGGGACCGTACATCGTTAACTTACACCGATAAACTCATCTTT. Its translation is CALGDLPRRDRTSLTYTDKLIF. The chain employs TRDV1 and TRDJ1, with TRDD3 as a possible D gene (6 bases). The J gene, left out of TCRdb, was set here by checking the DNA against germline. The germline gives CDR1 TSWWSYY, CDR2 QGS. This CDR3 region has 22 residues.

This clone was observed a handful of times. The TCRdb record carries a much larger clone's protein, which differs from this DNA's translation at residue 13; a read error is the likely cause, and the protein listed here is the DNA translation. The rearrangement joins TRDV1 to TRDJ1; 9 bases fit TRDD2. The CDR3 is made up of 22 amino acids. CDR1 and CDR2 from the germline V gene are TSWWSYY and QGS. V gave up 1 base and J gave up 1 base; unmatched junction bases: 22. The CDR3 DNA follows: TGTGCTCTTGGGGAACCAGGCCTTCCTACTTCTTTACTTGGGGGGGTCACCGATAAACTCATCTTT. Protein: CALGEPGLPTSLLGGVTDKLIF.

This clone occurred a few times. TCRdb's protein for this DNA is that of a much larger clone and differs from the translation at residue 7, likely a read error; the protein shown is the DNA translation. The chain couples TRDV1 to TRDJ1; D call uncertain. This CDR3 has 20 amino acids. Trimming took off 0 bases at V and 1 base at J, with 24 bases between the two ends. CDR1 is TSWWSYY, CDR2 QGS, per germline. The CDR3 reads CALGELEPPAGRSFTDKLIF. DNA of the CDR3: TGTGCTCTTGGGGAACTTGAGCCCCCCGCGGGCCGCTCCTTCACCGATAAACTCATCTTT.

A note on this clone: The protein TCRdb gives is from a much larger clone and does not agree with this DNA's translation at residue 13, likely a read error; the protein shown here comes from the DNA. This rearrangement joins TRDV2 to TRDJ1, with D maybe TRDD3 (6 bases). Here the J gene was assigned by germline matching of the DNA, as TCRdb has none. This CDR3 is 17 amino acids long. Per germline, CDR1 GEAIGNYY and CDR2 EKD. The CDR3 nucleotides are TGTGCCTGTGACACCCCTTGGGGGGAGCCTGACACCAATAAACTCATCTTT. Protein: CACDTPWGEPDTNKLIF.

Concerning this clone itself: The protein TCRdb gives is from a much larger clone and does not agree with this DNA's translation at residue 15, likely a read error; the protein shown here comes from the DNA. The rearrangement joins TRDV1 to TRDJ2, with 7 bases that match TRDD3. The CDR3 has 18 amino acids. Germline V lookup: CDR1 TSWWSYY, CDR2 QGS. CDR3 sequence reads: CALGELEKLGAKTAKLFF. The CDR3 nucleotides read TGTGCTCTTGGGGAACTCGAGAAGCTGGGGGCTAAGACAGCAAAACTCTTCTTT.

Comments on this clone: The TCRdb record carries a much larger clone's protein, which differs from this DNA's translation at residue 14; a read error is the likely cause, and the protein listed here is the DNA translation. V usage is TRDV2 and J usage is TRDJ1; 13 bases align to TRDD3. Assignment of the J gene here rests on matching the DNA to germline, because TCRdb gives none. Germline V gives CDR1 GEAIGNYY, CDR2 EKD. The V and J ends lost 3 bases and 0 bases, in that order; junction bases with no gene match: 15. CDR3 size: 20 residues. CDR3 sequence reads: CACDSGYWGIRGEDTDKLIF. In DNA, the CDR3 is TGTGCCTGTGACTCCGGGTACTGGGGGATACGCGGGGAAGACACCGATAAACTCATCTTT.

In the case of this clone: The protein TCRdb gives is from a much larger clone and does not agree with this DNA's translation at residue 4, likely a read error; the protein shown here comes from the DNA. The chain employs TRDV1 and TRDJ1; a weak D match, TRDD2 (5 bases). From germline, CDR1 is TSWWSYY and CDR2 QGS. The CDR3 covers 22 residues. Trimming removed 7 bases at V and 7 bases at J, with 43 bases between. DNA for the CDR3: TGTGCTCTTGAGGCACCTTCGTATCCATTACCGCTCCAGAGGGAATATATGGGTAAACTCATCTTT. Its protein product is CALEAPSYPLPLQREYMGKLIF.

Of note for this clone: Only one base separates this from a far larger clonotype, so it likely reflects a read error. Other DNA variants within this sample encode the same CDR3. The chain joins TRDV1 to TRDJ1; TRDD3 agrees at 10 bases. Germline matching of the DNA provided the J gene here, since TCRdb leaves it blank. There are 23 residues in the CDR3. Germline lookup yields CDR1 TSWWSYY and CDR2 QGS. CDR3 residues: CALGEFFPFSYVGGYVATDKLIF. The CDR3 nucleotides read TGTGCTCTTGGGGAATTTTTTCCGTTTTCCTACGTGGGGGGATACGTAGCCACCGACAAACTCATCTTT.

This clone was observed a handful of times. For this DNA, TCRdb reports the protein of a much larger clone, which diverges at residue 14, most likely from a read error; the protein presented here is translated directly from the DNA. The J gene has no call, while the V gene is TRDV2; the D segment call TRDD2 is taken from the table without a DNA check. CDR3 size: 15 residues. Germline V lookup: CDR1 GEAIGNYY, CDR2 EKD. Here the CDR3 DNA reads TGTGCCTGTGACCTTCTCGTACGTACTACCGATAAACTCACCTTT. It is translated as CACDLLVRTTDKLTF.

With regard to this clone: This DNA translates differently at residue 15 from the TCRdb protein, which is that of a much larger clone; a read error is likely, and the protein shown is the DNA's own translation. The genes are TRDV1 and TRDJ1; D assignment may be TRDD2 or TRDD3 (6 bases each). Trimming left V 1 base short and J 6 bases short, with 27 bases between. Per germline, CDR1 TSWWSYY and CDR2 QGS. This CDR3 is built from 19 residues. CDR3 residues: CALGERGLPGGLATNKLIF. CDR3 in DNA: TGTGCTCTTGGGGAACGCGGCCTTCCCGGGGGACTCGCTACCAATAAACTCATCTTT.

As concerns this clone: This is likely an artifact of a read error, given a far larger clone one base away. Other DNA sequences from this sample encode an identical CDR3 as well. CDR3 region: CACDTTVPTSANTDKLIF. The CDR3 region has the DNA TGCGCCTGTGACACCACGGTCCCTACTTCGGCTAACACCGATAAACTCATCTTT. V is TRDV2 and J is TRDJ1; TRDD2 might be the D (5 bases). The J gene is absent in TCRdb and was assigned here via DNA matching to germline. CDR1 is GEAIGNYY and CDR2 is EKD in the germline V gene. CDR3 length equals 18 residues.

This clone was found many times. The TCRdb record carries a much larger clone's protein, which differs from this DNA's translation at residue 14; a read error is the likely cause, and the protein listed here is the DNA translation. The V gene is TRDV2, the J gene TRDJ3; the match to TRDD3 covers 10 bases. This CDR3 is 20 amino acids long. Germline V gives CDR1 GEAIGNYY, CDR2 EKD. This CDR3 reads CACDSTGGSRSSWNTRQMFF. The CDR3 DNA reads as TGTGCCTGTGACAGTACTGGGGGATCTAGGAGCTCCTGGAACACCCGACAGATGTTTTTC.

Comment on this clone: This likely came from a read error, as a far larger clone is one base away. Other DNA sequences in this sample translate to the same CDR3. This chain links TRDV2 with TRDJ1, with 10 bases matching TRDD3. TCRdb supplies no J gene; here it was assigned by aligning the nucleotide sequence to germline. CDR3 length equals 24 residues. CDR1 is GEAIGNYY and CDR2 is EKD in the germline V gene. CDR3 DNA: TGTGCTTGTGACACCGTTCGTCCCTCCCCTAGCCCAAACTGGGGGATGGGGTACACCGATAAACTCATCTTT. Translation: CACDTVRPSPSPNWGMGYTDKLIF.

With regard to this clone: A far more abundant clone sits one base away, making this likely a read error. Other DNA sequences from this sample encode an identical CDR3 as well. J is TRDJ4 and V is TRDV1, with TRDD3 matching 11 bases. As TCRdb names no J gene, one was assigned here on the basis of a DNA match to germline. This CDR3 comprises 18 residues. CDR1 and CDR2 from the germline V gene are TSWWSYY and QGS. This chain's CDR3 is CALGEKIQLGDKARPLIF. CDR3 bases: TGTGCCCTTGGGGAAAAGATTCAACTGGGGGATAAGGCCAGACCCCTGATCTTT.

This clone was detected only a few times. The protein TCRdb lists belongs to a much larger clone and differs from this DNA's translation at residue 14, which points to a read error; the protein shown is made from the DNA. The J gene was not called, though the V gene is TRDV1; the tabulated D call, TRDD3, remains unverified against the DNA. Germline V gene sequence: CDR1 TSWWSYY, CDR2 QGS. CDR3 length: 15 residues. The CDR3 bases are TGTGCTCTTGGGGAACTGAGGCCGGGCCCTGATAAACTCACCTTT. It specifies CALGELRPGPDKLTF.

This clone showed up just a few times. A far more abundant clone sits one base away, making this likely a read error. Other DNA sequences from this sample encode an identical CDR3 as well. The chain recombines TRDV1 with TRDJ1; possibly TRDD3 for D (6 bases). The germline V gene encodes CDR1 TSWWSYY and CDR2 QGS. The V gene lost 5 bases and the J gene lost 1 base, with 26 bases spanning the gap. This CDR3 spans 19 amino acids. The CDR3 region has the DNA TGTGCTCTTGGGAGAGGCTTCGGGTTCTACTGGGCGCCCACCGATAAACTCATCTTT. It encodes CALGRGFGFYWAPTDKLIF.

This clone was seen repeatedly, ten times or more. V usage is TRDV1 and J usage is TRDJ1; the D gene is possibly TRDD3 (5 bases). This CDR3 has 23 amino acids. V was trimmed by 4 bases and J by 1 base, leaving 37 bases between them. Germline assignment: CDR1 TSWWSYY and CDR2 QGS. In DNA, the CDR3 is TGTGCTCTTGGGGTCCGTAGGGGGGCGGCCCAAGAGGCGTATACTGTCCTCACCGATAAACTCATCTTT. Translation gives CALGVRRGAAQEAYTVLTDKLIF.

Regarding this clone: A far larger clone is a single base away, which makes a read error likely. This CDR3 is also generated by other DNA sequences in the sample. This chain links TRDV2 with TRDJ1; 12 positions match TRDD3. The CDR3 length is 23 residues. Germline V lookup: CDR1 GEAIGNYY, CDR2 EKD. CDR3 bases: TGTGCCTGCGACACGCCTTCCTCCTCCGGGGGCTGGGGGATACGCCCGTACACCGATAAACTCATCTTT. Protein sequence: CACDTPSSSGGWGIRPYTDKLIF.